The rows below give T cell receptor beta chains drawn from one sample of a study of cytomegalovirus exposure and HLA in healthy donors. Sequencing was performed with immunoSEQ multiplex PCR; in TCRdb, only in-frame clones are kept and a portion is missing. This table has hundreds of thousands of clones, 75% to 80% appearing once. Sequenced input: PBMCs. All receptors come from a male donor in good health and CMV-seronegative. Each CDR3 is given with its conserved first and last residue. D genes are given only for firm matches. Where a row states a size, it is once, few, many or the class of an expanded clone; other rows omit it.

J: TRBJ1-1; size: NA; V: TRBV11-3; D: NA; CDR3: CASSAGVFNGMNTEAFF; DNA: TGTGCCAGCAGCGCAGGGGTTTTTAACGGTATGAACACTGAAGCTTTCTTT
J: TRBJ1-1; size: few; V: TRBV11-3; D: NA; CDR3: CASSGETVMNTEAFF; DNA: TGTGCCAGCAGCGGAGAGACAGTAATGAACACTGAAGCTTTCTTT
J: TRBJ2-7; size: NA; V: TRBV7-2; D: NA; CDR3: CASSLRGGETYEQYF; DNA: TGTGCCAGCAGCTTAAGGGGCGGGGAGACCTACGAGCAGTACTTC
J: TRBJ2-7; size: NA; V: TRBV25-1; D: NA; CDR3: CASSEGYRQYF; DNA: TGTGCCAGCAGTGAAGGTTACAGGCAGTACTTC
J: TRBJ2-1; size: NA; V: TRBV4-3; D: TRBD2; CDR3: CASSQVSPLAGGRNEQFF; DNA: TGCGCCAGCAGCCAAGTGTCACCACTAGCGGGAGGGAGAAATGAGCAGTTCTTC
J: TRBJ1-1; size: NA; V: TRBV7-3; D: TRBD1; CDR3: CASSLDRVNTEAFF; DNA: TGTGCCAGCAGCTTAGACAGGGTGAACACTGAAGCTTTCTTT
J: TRBJ2-3; size: NA; V: TRBV30; D: TRBD1; CDR3: CAWSRTGQFTDTQYF; DNA: TGTGCCTGGAGCAGGACAGGTCAGTTCACAGATACGCAGTATTTT
J: TRBJ2-2; size: once; V: TRBV5-1; D: NA; CDR3: CASSLVSQFPGELFF; DNA: TGCGCCAGCAGCTTGGTGTCCCAGTTTCCCGGGGAGCTGTTTTTT
J: TRBJ1-5; size: once; V: TRBV28; D: NA; CDR3: CASSSYNQPQHF; DNA: TGTGCCAGCAGTTCTTATAATCAGCCCCAGCATTTT
J: TRBJ2-3; size: NA; V: TRBV10-1; D: NA; CDR3: CASRASATTDTQYF; DNA: TGCGCCAGCAGGGCTAGCGCCACCACAGATACGCAGTATTTT
J: TRBJ2-7; size: NA; V: TRBV7-9; D: NA; CDR3: CASSLATVAYEQYF; DNA: TGTGCCAGCAGCTTAGCTACAGTGGCCTACGAGCAGTACTTC
J: TRBJ1-3; size: NA; V: TRBV28; D: NA; CDR3: CASSLYLSSSGNTIYF; DNA: TGTGCCAGCAGTTTATATCTTTCGAGCTCTGGAAACACCATATATTTT
J: TRBJ2-2; size: once; V: TRBV5-1; D: NA; CDR3: CASREQSGELFF; DNA: TGCGCCAGCAGAGAACAGTCCGGGGAGCTGTTTTTT
J: TRBJ1-2; size: NA; V: TRBV5-6; D: NA; CDR3: CASSSGLDNGYTF; DNA: TGTGCCAGCAGCTCTGGACTCGACAATGGCTACACCTTC
J: TRBJ2-1; size: NA; V: TRBV27; D: NA; CDR3: CASSPGGSSYNEQFF; DNA: TGTGCCAGCAGTCCCGGGGGAAGCTCCTACAATGAGCAGTTCTTC
J: TRBJ2-1; size: NA; V: TRBV9; D: NA; CDR3: CASAHKKGARDEQFF; DNA: TGTGCCAGCGCCCATAAGAAGGGCGCGAGGGATGAGCAGTTCTTC
J: TRBJ2-7; size: NA; V: TRBV29-1; D: TRBD2; CDR3: CSVGAGTMAEQYF; DNA: TGCAGCGTTGGGGCCGGGACTATGGCGGAGCAGTACTTC
J: TRBJ2-3; size: few; V: TRBV19; D: NA; CDR3: CASSLPGLDAADTQYF; DNA: TGTGCCAGTAGTCTCCCGGGACTCGATGCCGCTGATACGCAGTATTTT
J: TRBJ2-1; size: NA; V: TRBV4-3; D: TRBD2; CDR3: CASSQNSGSYNEQFF; DNA: TGCGCCAGCAGCCAAAATAGCGGGAGCTACAATGAGCAGTTCTTC
J: TRBJ1-1; size: NA; V: TRBV28; D: TRBD1; CDR3: CASSPQGVEAFF; DNA: TGTGCCAGCAGTCCACAGGGGGTTGAAGCTTTCTTT
J: TRBJ2-5; size: NA; V: TRBV6-1; D: NA; CDR3: CASSAQGGGETQYF; DNA: TGTGCCAGCAGTGCCCAGGGAGGGGGGGAGACCCAGTACTTC
J: TRBJ1-1; size: NA; V: TRBV6-6; D: NA; CDR3: CASRATEAFF; DNA: TGTGCCAGCAGGGCCACTGAAGCTTTCTTT
J: TRBJ2-1; size: once; V: TRBV7-9; D: TRBD2; CDR3: CASRLGLAGTRDEQFF; DNA: TGTGCCAGCAGACTAGGACTAGCGGGTACCCGGGATGAGCAGTTCTTC
J: TRBJ1-1; size: NA; V: TRBV13; D: NA; CDR3: CASSVQGVDTEAFF; DNA: TGTGCCAGCAGCGTACAGGGAGTGGACACTGAAGCTTTCTTT
J: TRBJ1-6; size: NA; V: TRBV6-1; D: NA; CDR3: CASSEAGQGITPLHF; DNA: TGTGCCAGCAGTGAAGCCGGGCAGGGGATTACACCCCTCCACTTT
J: TRBJ1-1; size: NA; V: TRBV20-1; D: NA; CDR3: CSAAGNTEAFF; DNA: TGCAGTGCTGCAGGGAACACTGAAGCTTTCTTT
J: TRBJ2-7; size: NA; V: TRBV30; D: NA; CDR3: CAWSPPGTYEQCF; DNA: TGTGCCTGGAGTCCCCCAGGCACCTACGAGCAGTGCTTC
J: TRBJ1-5; size: many; V: TRBV6-5; D: TRBD1; CDR3: CASSRTGGGNQPQHF; DNA: TGTGCCAGCAGCCGGACAGGGGGCGGCAATCAGCCCCAGCATTTT
J: TRBJ2-1; size: NA; V: TRBV27; D: NA; CDR3: CASSAFVLGGWGDEQFF; DNA: TGTGCCAGCAGTGCTTTTGTTCTCGGCGGATGGGGGGATGAGCAGTTCTTC
J: TRBJ1-2; size: NA; V: TRBV11-2; D: TRBD1; CDR3: CASSLPGQGWYGYTF; DNA: TGTGCCAGCAGCTTACCGGGACAGGGATGGTATGGCTACACCTTC
J: TRBJ2-2; size: few; V: TRBV27; D: TRBD1; CDR3: CASSPRTGNTGELFF; DNA: TGTGCCAGCAGTCCGAGGACAGGGAACACCGGGGAGCTGTTTTTT
J: TRBJ1-2; size: NA; V: TRBV28; D: TRBD1; CDR3: CASSPGQANYGYTF; DNA: TGTGCCAGCAGTCCCGGACAGGCAAACTATGGCTACACCTTC
J: TRBJ1-4; size: NA; V: TRBV4-3; D: NA; CDR3: CASSPLGVSELFF; DNA: TGCGCCAGCAGCCCTCTAGGGGTCAGTGAACTGTTTTTT
J: TRBJ2-2; size: NA; V: TRBV4-2; D: TRBD1; CDR3: CASSQQGSGTANTGELFF; DNA: TGTGCCAGCAGCCAGCAAGGCTCCGGGACAGCTAACACCGGGGAGCTGTTTTTT
J: TRBJ2-1; size: NA; V: TRBV7-3; D: TRBD2; CDR3: CASSLSGGDEQFF; DNA: TGTGCCAGCAGCTTATCGGGGGGGGATGAGCAGTTCTTC
J: TRBJ1-2; size: NA; V: TRBV4-1; D: TRBD1; CDR3: CASSQPLQDRAGWGYTF; DNA: TGCGCCAGCAGCCAACCCCTCCAAGACAGGGCCGGGTGGGGCTACACCTTC
J: TRBJ2-3; size: NA; V: TRBV28; D: NA; CDR3: CASNRVTSTDTQYF; DNA: TGTGCCAGCAACAGGGTTACTAGCACAGATACGCAGTATTTT
J: TRBJ2-1; size: NA; V: TRBV5-1; D: TRBD2; CDR3: CASSLGGGGALGHEQFF; DNA: TGCGCCAGCAGCTTGGGCGGCGGGGGGGCCCTAGGGCATGAGCAGTTCTTC
J: TRBJ2-1; size: NA; V: TRBV6-1; D: TRBD2; CDR3: CASSEARLAGGLNEQFF; DNA: TGTGCCAGCAGTGAAGCGCGGCTAGCGGGAGGTCTGAATGAGCAGTTCTTC
J: TRBJ1-1; size: NA; V: TRBV6-6; D: NA; CDR3: CASTFPTASNTEAFF; DNA: TGTGCCAGCACCTTTCCCACAGCTTCGAACACTGAAGCTTTCTTT
J: TRBJ2-1; size: NA; V: TRBV14; D: TRBD2; CDR3: CASSQATGGGEQFF; DNA: TGTGCCAGCAGCCAAGCTACGGGAGGGGGTGAGCAGTTCTTC
J: TRBJ2-7; size: NA; V: TRBV27; D: NA; CDR3: CASSRQASYEQYF; DNA: TGTGCCAGCTCGAGACAGGCGTCCTACGAGCAGTACTTC
J: TRBJ2-1; size: NA; V: TRBV7-3; D: TRBD1; CDR3: CASRVNRGGNEQFF; DNA: TGTGCCAGCAGGGTCAACAGGGGTGGCAATGAGCAGTTCTTC
J: TRBJ2-3; size: NA; V: TRBV13; D: TRBD2; CDR3: CASSPPRMTSGVGDTQYF; DNA: TGTGCCAGCAGCCCCCCACGCATGACTAGCGGGGTTGGAGATACGCAGTATTTT
J: TRBJ2-3; size: NA; V: TRBV5-1; D: TRBD2; CDR3: CASSLATSGLTDTQYF; DNA: TGCGCCAGCAGCTTGGCGACTAGCGGGCTTACAGATACGCAGTATTTT
J: TRBJ2-7; size: NA; V: TRBV5-5; D: NA; CDR3: CATGTGGSSYEQYF; DNA: TGTGCCACCGGAACCGGGGGATCCTCCTACGAGCAGTACTTC
J: TRBJ1-5; size: NA; V: TRBV15; D: TRBD1; CDR3: CATSPGNKDRGNQPQHF; DNA: TGTGCCACCAGCCCAGGGAATAAGGACAGGGGAAATCAGCCCCAGCATTTT
J: TRBJ2-1; size: NA; V: TRBV11-3; D: NA; CDR3: CASSLGASSDEQFF; DNA: TGTGCCAGCAGCTTAGGGGCTAGTAGCGATGAGCAGTTCTTC
J: TRBJ2-7; size: NA; V: TRBV7-9; D: NA; CDR3: CASRGEARDSGEGSYEQYF; DNA: TGTGCCAGCAGAGGGGAAGCTAGGGATAGCGGAGAAGGGAGCTACGAGCAGTACTTC
J: TRBJ1-1; size: NA; V: TRBV9; D: NA; CDR3: CASSVGIRGNTEAFF; DNA: TGTGCCAGCAGCGTAGGGATCAGGGGCAACACTGAAGCTTTCTTT
J: TRBJ1-3; size: NA; V: TRBV19; D: NA; CDR3: CASSTQGSGNTIYF; DNA: TGTGCCAGTAGTACACAGGGATCTGGAAACACCATATATTTT
J: TRBJ1-1; size: NA; V: TRBV7-9; D: NA; CDR3: CASSLSISNTEAFF; DNA: TGTGCCAGCAGCTTATCTATTTCGAACACTGAAGCTTTCTTT
J: TRBJ2-7; size: NA; V: TRBV11-2; D: NA; CDR3: CASSLAGVGYEQYF; DNA: TGTGCCAGCAGCTTAGCGGGAGTTGGGTACGAGCAGTACTTC